This TCR beta chain was sequenced during a study of glioma-infiltrating T cells. Points from the study as a whole: Only very few CDR3 sequences appeared in both tissue and blood. Gliomas, especially low-grade, showed above-expected tissue-blood divergence; non-neoplastic patients showed below.

V was pared by 4 bases and J by 2 bases, with 4 bases of the junction left unmatched. Germline V gives CDR1 SGHAT, CDR2 FQDESV (reference sequence). The CDR3 extends over 15 amino acids. Amplification of TCR alpha and beta CDR3 regions from RNA used iRepertoire nested multiplex PCR. Input was roughly 95-450 ng of tissue mRNA or PBMC total RNA. TCRdb re-called the multiplex PCR reads with MiXCR, one entry per CDR3 protein. The table shows some 180,000 distinct CDR3 sequences, with 32% occurring only once. In this sample, this clonotype turned up a few times. The antigen is not known. The rearrangement joins TRBV11-1 to TRBJ2-1; 8 nucleotides match TRBD1. Sequencing input: glioma tissue, nonneoplastic brain tissue, or PBMCs (not recorded which). This sequence originates from a human donor with low-grade glioma or glioblastoma, undergoing nonglioma brain surgery, or in good health (not recorded which). The CDR3 DNA sequence: TGTGCCAGCAGCTCAACGACAGGGGCCTACAATGAGCAGTTCTTC. Its protein product is CASSSTTGAYNEQFF.